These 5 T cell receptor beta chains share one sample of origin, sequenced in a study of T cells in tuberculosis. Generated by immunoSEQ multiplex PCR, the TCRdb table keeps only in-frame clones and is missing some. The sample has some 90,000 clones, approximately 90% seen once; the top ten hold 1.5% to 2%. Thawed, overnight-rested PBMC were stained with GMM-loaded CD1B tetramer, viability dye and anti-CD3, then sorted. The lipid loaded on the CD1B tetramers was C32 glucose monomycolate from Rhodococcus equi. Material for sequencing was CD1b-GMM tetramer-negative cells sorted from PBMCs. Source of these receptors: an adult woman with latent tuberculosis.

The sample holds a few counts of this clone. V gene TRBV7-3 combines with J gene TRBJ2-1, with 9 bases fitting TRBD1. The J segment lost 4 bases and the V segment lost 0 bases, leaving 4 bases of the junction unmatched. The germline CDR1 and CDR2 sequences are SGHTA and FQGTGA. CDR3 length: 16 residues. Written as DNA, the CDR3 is TGTGCCAGCAGCTTAACGGGACAGGGACTATACAATGAGCAGTTCTTC. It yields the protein CASSLTGQGLYNEQFF.

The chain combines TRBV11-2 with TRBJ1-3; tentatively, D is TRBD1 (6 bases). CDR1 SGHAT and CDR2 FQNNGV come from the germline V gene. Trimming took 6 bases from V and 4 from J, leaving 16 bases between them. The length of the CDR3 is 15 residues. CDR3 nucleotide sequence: TGTGCCAGCAGGGACGCCAGGGGTGCCGGAAACACCATATATTTT. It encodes CASRDARGAGNTIYF.

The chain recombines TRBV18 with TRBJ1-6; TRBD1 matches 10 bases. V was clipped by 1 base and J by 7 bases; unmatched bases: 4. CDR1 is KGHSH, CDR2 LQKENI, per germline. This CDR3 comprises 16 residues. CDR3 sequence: CASSPRQGAWNSPLHF. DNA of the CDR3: TGTGCCAGCTCACCACGACAGGGGGCTTGGAATTCACCCCTCCACTTT.

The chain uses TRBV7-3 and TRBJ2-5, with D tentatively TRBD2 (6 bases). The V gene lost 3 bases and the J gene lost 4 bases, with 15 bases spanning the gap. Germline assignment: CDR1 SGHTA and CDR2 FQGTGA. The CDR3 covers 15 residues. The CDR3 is CASSFEASVLETQYF. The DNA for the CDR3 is TGTGCCAGCAGCTTTGAGGCTAGCGTGCTAGAGACCCAGTACTTC.

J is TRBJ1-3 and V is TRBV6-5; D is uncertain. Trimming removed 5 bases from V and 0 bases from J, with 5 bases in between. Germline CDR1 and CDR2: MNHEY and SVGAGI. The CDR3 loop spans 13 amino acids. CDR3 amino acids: CASSQYSGNTIYF. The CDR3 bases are TGTGCCAGCAGTCAGTACTCTGGAAACACCATATATTTT.